This T cell receptor beta chain was observed in a study of memory CD4+ T cells and cytomegalovirus serostatus. Study context: Of the healthy Belgian adults, several were CMV seropositive and 24 seronegative.

Broader study findings: Each of around 69 CMV-associated TCRbeta sequences occurred in one to five individuals.

V lost 2 bases to trimming and J lost 7 bases, with 8 bases between them. Germline loops: CDR1 MDHEN, CDR2 SYDVKM. The CDR3 sequence is 12 residues long. Single viable CD3+CD4+CD8-CD45RO+ cells were sorted as the memory CD4+ T cells. A word on this clone: Antigen unknown.

Profiled with immunoSEQ multiplex PCR; TCRdb holds only in-frame clones, not every one. Among about 58,000 clones listed, around 82% were seen once. Sequencing used memory CD4+ T cells from blood. The gene calls are TRBV28 and TRBJ1-2; D may be TRBD1 (5 bases). The sequence came from an adult in good health and CMV-seronegative. Some clones in this sample may be carry-over from other donors' samples. In DNA, the CDR3 is TGTGCCAGCAGTTTACCACAGGCTGGCTACACCTTC. Encoded protein: CASSLPQAGYTF.